Given below is one T cell receptor beta chain in context. The antigen remains undetermined. The junction had 7 bases not matched to a gene; V was cut back by 5 bases and J by 1 base. Germline-derived CDR1 and CDR2 are SSHAT and FNYEAQ (reference sequence). The CDR3 runs to 16 residues. The data were obtained in a study of OX40 agonist ivuxolimab in advanced cancers. Study-level results: At doses 0.1 to 3.0 mg/kg, CD4+ and CD8+ clones expanded.

Profiling relied on immunoSEQ multiplex PCR, and the TCRdb table lists in-frame clones only, not all of them. This sample yields about 63,000 clones, of which roughly 87% are seen a single time; around 13% belongs to the top ten. J is TRBJ2-1 and V is TRBV7-7; the match to TRBD2 covers 8 bases. This sample comprised CD4+ or CD8+ T cells sorted from blood, obtained in a trial of the OX40 agonist ivuxolimab. The receptor was derived from an adult with an advanced solid tumor such as melanoma, head and neck, liver or kidney cancer. CDR3 nucleotides: TGTGCCAGCAGCCCGCTCGGGAGGGGGTCCTACAATGAGCAGTTCTTC. Protein sequence: CASSPLGRGSYNEQFF.